Listed below are T cell receptor beta chains from one sample, sequenced in a study of cytomegalovirus exposure and HLA in healthy donors. Profiled with immunoSEQ multiplex PCR; TCRdb holds only in-frame clones, not every one. Of 120,000 to 150,000 clones detected, roughly 91% appear once; the ten largest clones hold about 3.5%. Sequenced material: PBMCs. All receptors come from a woman between 18 and 29 years old in good health and CMV-seropositive. Each CDR3 is given with its conserved first and last residue. A D gene is named only where the DNA matches it firmly. Size is omitted from some rows. Given values are once, few, many or a class for expanded clones.

d_call: .
j_call: TRBJ1-1
clone_size: once
v_call: TRBV19
cdr3_nt: TGTGCCAGTAGTAGTCCAGGGCTAATGAACACTGAAGCTTTCTTT
cdr3_aa: CASSSPGLMNTEAFF

d_call: .
j_call: TRBJ2-2
clone_size: .
v_call: TRBV12-2
cdr3_nt: TGTGCAAGTCGCTTAGTGGGAGGACAGGGAGGCACCGGGGAGCTGTTTTTT
cdr3_aa: CASRLVGGQGGTGELFF

d_call: TRBD2
j_call: TRBJ2-1
clone_size: .
v_call: TRBV27
cdr3_nt: TGTGCCAGCAGTTTAGGTCGGCTAGCGGGTTACAATGAGCAGTTCTTC
cdr3_aa: CASSLGRLAGYNEQFF

d_call: TRBD1
j_call: TRBJ1-1
clone_size: .
v_call: TRBV11-3
cdr3_nt: TGTGCCAGCAGTGACTCACAGGGGGCACGAACTGAAGCTTTCTTT
cdr3_aa: CASSDSQGARTEAFF

d_call: .
j_call: TRBJ1-2
clone_size: .
v_call: TRBV5-4
cdr3_nt: TGTGCCAGCAGCTTGAGTAAGGGGAAGTATGGCTACACCTTC
cdr3_aa: CASSLSKGKYGYTF

d_call: TRBD2
j_call: TRBJ2-7
clone_size: .
v_call: TRBV11-3
cdr3_nt: TGTGCCAGCAGCTTACCCCTGACTAGCGGGATTAAATACGAGCAGTACTTC
cdr3_aa: CASSLPLTSGIKYEQYF

d_call: TRBD1
j_call: TRBJ1-3
clone_size: .
v_call: TRBV30
cdr3_nt: TGTGCCTGGAGTCGAGGGGGCAACGGAAACACCATATATTTT
cdr3_aa: CAWSRGGNGNTIYF

d_call: TRBD1
j_call: TRBJ2-5
clone_size: .
v_call: TRBV4-1
cdr3_nt: TGCGCCAGCAGCGGCGGGACAGGGGGCCGAGAGACCCAGTACTTC
cdr3_aa: CASSGGTGGRETQYF

d_call: .
j_call: TRBJ2-7
clone_size: .
v_call: TRBV14
cdr3_nt: TGTGCCAGCAGCCAAGTCTTCGGTTCCTACGAGCAGTACTTC
cdr3_aa: CASSQVFGSYEQYF

d_call: .
j_call: TRBJ2-5
clone_size: .
v_call: TRBV10-3
cdr3_nt: TGTGCCACCGAGGCGGCCCGAAGGGAGACCCAGTACTTC
cdr3_aa: CATEAARRETQYF

d_call: .
j_call: TRBJ2-5
clone_size: .
v_call: TRBV29-1
cdr3_nt: TGCAGCGTTGATGGGGGCAGCGGTTTCCAAGAGACCCAGTACTTC
cdr3_aa: CSVDGGSGFQETQYF

d_call: TRBD1
j_call: TRBJ2-4
clone_size: .
v_call: TRBV28
cdr3_nt: TGTGCCAGCAGTCGGGGACAGGGACGAAACATTCAGTACTTC
cdr3_aa: CASSRGQGRNIQYF

d_call: .
j_call: TRBJ1-1
clone_size: .
v_call: TRBV29-1
cdr3_nt: TGCAGCGTTGTCAGGATGAACACTGAAGCTTTCTTT
cdr3_aa: CSVVRMNTEAFF

d_call: TRBD1
j_call: TRBJ2-3
clone_size: .
v_call: TRBV2
cdr3_nt: TGTGCCAGCAGTTGGCGGGACAGGGGGACAGATACGCAGTATTTT
cdr3_aa: CASSWRDRGTDTQYF

d_call: TRBD1
j_call: TRBJ2-3
clone_size: .
v_call: TRBV25-1
cdr3_nt: TGTGCCAGCAGTGAATTTGACAGGGGGTCAGATACGCAGTATTTT
cdr3_aa: CASSEFDRGSDTQYF

d_call: .
j_call: TRBJ1-2
clone_size: .
v_call: TRBV5-4
cdr3_nt: TGTGCCAGCAGCTTGGAGACAGAGGACTATGGCTACACCTTC
cdr3_aa: CASSLETEDYGYTF

d_call: TRBD2
j_call: TRBJ2-1
clone_size: .
v_call: TRBV9
cdr3_nt: TGTGCCAGCAGCGTAGTACTAGCGGGCCTCAATGAGCAGTTCTTC
cdr3_aa: CASSVVLAGLNEQFF

d_call: .
j_call: TRBJ2-1
clone_size: .
v_call: TRBV5-1
cdr3_nt: TGCGCCAGCAGCTTGCATGGCCATGAGCAGTTCTTC
cdr3_aa: CASSLHGHEQFF

d_call: .
j_call: TRBJ2-7
clone_size: .
v_call: TRBV2
cdr3_nt: TGTGCCAGCACCGGAATCCGGGACAAACCCTACGAGCAGTACTTC
cdr3_aa: CASTGIRDKPYEQYF

d_call: TRBD1
j_call: TRBJ1-1
clone_size: .
v_call: TRBV6-5
cdr3_nt: TGTGCCAGCAGCCGAGGACAGGGCAACACTGAAGCTTTCTTT
cdr3_aa: CASSRGQGNTEAFF

d_call: .
j_call: TRBJ2-2
clone_size: .
v_call: TRBV5-1
cdr3_nt: TGCGCCAGCAGCCCAGGGGTTAACGAGCTGTTTTTT
cdr3_aa: CASSPGVNELFF

d_call: TRBD1
j_call: TRBJ2-5
clone_size: .
v_call: TRBV11-3
cdr3_nt: TGTGCCAGCAGCTCCCGGGACAGGTCCCAAGAGACCCAGTACTTC
cdr3_aa: CASSSRDRSQETQYF

d_call: .
j_call: TRBJ2-1
clone_size: .
v_call: TRBV21-1
cdr3_nt: TGTGCCAGCAGCAAGGGGACAGGGACAGTGGGCAATGAGCAGTTCTTC
cdr3_aa: CASSKGTGTVGNEQFF

d_call: TRBD2
j_call: TRBJ2-1
clone_size: .
v_call: TRBV6-1
cdr3_nt: TGTGCCAGCATCGGGGAGGGGTTCTACAATGAGCAGTTCTTC
cdr3_aa: CASIGEGFYNEQFF

d_call: .
j_call: TRBJ2-3
clone_size: .
v_call: TRBV10-3
cdr3_nt: TGTGCCATCAGTGAGTCAATCGGGGAGCGGACAGATACGCAGTATTTT
cdr3_aa: CAISESIGERTDTQYF

d_call: .
j_call: TRBJ2-3
clone_size: .
v_call: TRBV6-1
cdr3_nt: TGTGCCAGCAGTGAAGGCAGGGGAGGGCCAGATACGCAGTATTTT
cdr3_aa: CASSEGRGGPDTQYF

d_call: TRBD2
j_call: TRBJ2-7
clone_size: .
v_call: TRBV7-9
cdr3_nt: TGTGCCAGCAGCAAGACTACTAGCGGGAGTATCTACGTGCAGTACTTC
cdr3_aa: CASSKTTSGSIYVQYF

d_call: .
j_call: TRBJ2-5
clone_size: .
v_call: TRBV15
cdr3_nt: TGTGCCACCAGCAGAGATCGCCAGGGTAGGAAGACCCAGTACTTC
cdr3_aa: CATSRDRQGRKTQYF

d_call: TRBD2
j_call: TRBJ2-7
clone_size: .
v_call: TRBV5-1
cdr3_nt: TGCGCCAGCAGCTTGGGACTAGCCAGCACAGCCTACGAGCAGTACTTC
cdr3_aa: CASSLGLASTAYEQYF